This TCR beta chain comes out of a study of shared clonotypes between healthy human individuals. Sequencing was at deep level. Method: immunoSEQ multiplex PCR; TCRdb's copy keeps in-frame clones and lacks some. Seen here are around 500,000 clones, more than 65% observed once, and the top ten hold 9.5% to 15%. The V gene's germline CDR1 is KGHSH and CDR2 LQKENI. The CDR3 is 16 amino acids. Trimming removed 0 bases from V and 0 bases from J, with 9 bases in between. Adult donors, all healthy and HIV-negative, had no recent acute infections or vaccinations. Caucasian adults residing in Nashville, Tennessee made up all the donors.

The specimen was PBMCs. This receptor was obtained from a woman in her thirties or forties in good health. Some clones in this sample may be carry-over from other donors' samples. The V call is TRBV18, the J call TRBJ2-1; D gene uncertain. As DNA, the CDR3 is TGTGCCAGCTCACCACCGGAACGGTCCTCCTACAATGAGCAGTTCTTC. It translates to CASSPPERSSYNEQFF.